The sequence of this T cell receptor beta chain was determined in a study of cytotoxic CD8 clonotypes in ibrutinib-treated CLL. Points from the study as a whole: Private clonotypes, not public ones, expanded at ibrutinib response.

TCRdb's copy holds only in-frame clones and misses some; the assay was immunoSEQ multiplex PCR. This table has around 160,000 clones, 81% appearing once. With regard to this clone: Antigen unknown.

Germline V gene sequence: CDR1 SGHAT, CDR2 FQNNGV. V shed 2 bases and J shed 5 bases, with 10 bases lying between them. This CDR3 has 14 residues. Material: PBMCs, obtained after 12 months of ibrutinib treatment. The source is a human donor with chronic lymphocytic leukemia. The chain employs TRBV11-2 and TRBJ2-1; D unclear. This CDR3 is CASSLSGPHNEQFF. CDR3 in DNA: TGTGCCAGCAGCTTATCCGGTCCCCACAATGAGCAGTTCTTC.